A single sample is the source of the 16 T cell receptor beta chains below, sequenced in a study of blood T cell repertoires in COVID-19. This table comes from immunoSEQ multiplex PCR, and its TCRdb copy is limited to in-frame clones, with some not included. The sample holds almost 250,000 clones, around 87% seen once. Material: PBMCs or T cells enriched from blood (not recorded which). The receptor source for this set is a woman aged 45-65 years who had recovered from COVID-19.

The rearrangement joins TRBV3-1 (or the pseudogene TRBV3-2) to TRBJ2-2, with TRBD2 as a possible D gene (5 bases). Trimming stripped 0 bases from V and 1 base from J, with 9 bases between. Germline assignment: CDR1 LGHDT and CDR2 YNNKEL (reference sequence). CDR3 size: 16 residues. This CDR3 is CASSQEQRMNTGELFF. CDR3 in DNA: TGTGCCAGCAGCCAAGAACAGCGGATGAACACCGGGGAGCTGTTTTTT.

The sample holds one count of this clone. V usage is TRBV11-2 and J usage is TRBJ1-2; D may be TRBD1 (6 bases). Germline-derived CDR1 and CDR2 are SGHAT and FQNNGV. The CDR3 is 16 amino acids. Trimming took 5 bases from V and 2 from J, leaving 18 bases between them. CDR3 residues: CASSQTPGHQNYGYTF. The CDR3 DNA follows: TGTGCCAGCAGCCAAACACCGGGACACCAAAACTATGGCTACACCTTC.

J is TRBJ2-7 and V is TRBV4-1; a possible D gene is TRBD1 (5 bases). Trimming cost V 0 bases and J 2 bases, with 29 bases left between them. CDR3 size: 21 residues. Germline CDR1 is MGHRA and CDR2 is YSYEKL. CDR3: CASSQDWVQTDLRHRTYEQYF. The CDR3 region has the DNA TGCGCCAGCAGCCAAGATTGGGTTCAGACGGATCTAAGGCACAGGACCTACGAGCAGTACTTC.

This rearrangement joins TRBV18 to TRBJ1-6; D gene unclear. The V end was cut by 4 bases, the J end by 0 bases, with 13 bases between. Germline V gives CDR1 KGHSH, CDR2 LQKENI. The CDR3 sequence is 17 residues long. CDR3 bases: TGTGCCAGCTCACGGAGGGAACCGAGCTCCTATAATTCACCCCTCCACTTT. This codes for CASSRREPSSYNSPLHF.

This chain connects TRBV7-8 to TRBJ2-1, with 11 bases fitting TRBD2. The CDR3 totals 15 residues. The germline V gene has CDR1 SGHVS and CDR2 FQNEAQ. Trimming cost V 3 bases and J 6 bases; bases outside gene matches: 4. The CDR3 protein is CASSFGTSGFNEQFF. The DNA of the CDR3 is TGTGCCAGCAGCTTCGGGACTAGCGGATTCAATGAGCAGTTCTTC.

The chain couples TRBV7-6 to TRBJ2-3, with a possible D match to TRBD2 (5 bases). The V end was cut by 1 base, the J end by 4 bases, with 9 bases between. CDR1 is SGHVS and CDR2 is FNYEAQ in the germline V gene. The CDR3 sequence is 14 residues long. The CDR3 coding sequence is TGTGCCAGCAGCTTAGGGACTTATGCAGATACGCAGTATTTT. It specifies CASSLGTYADTQYF.

The J gene is TRBJ1-3, the V gene TRBV10-2, with a weak D call TRBD1 (5 bases). Trimming cost V 3 bases and J 4 bases, with 13 bases left between them. Germline V gene lookup returns CDR1 WSHSY and CDR2 SAAADI. This CDR3 has 15 residues. DNA of the CDR3: TGCGCCAGCAGTGACGGGAGGGGAGGCGGAAACACCATATATTTT. This codes for CASSDGRGGGNTIYF.

J is TRBJ1-2 and V is TRBV9; no clear D gene. V lost 4 bases to trimming and J lost 5 bases, with 6 bases between them. Germline V lookup: CDR1 SGDLS, CDR2 YYNGEE. The CDR3 extends over 11 amino acids. This CDR3 is CASSRTYGYTF. The CDR3 bases are TGTGCCAGCAGCCGAACTTATGGCTACACCTTC. Together with reference TRBV9 and TRBJ1-2, the CDR3 gives the full variable domain: DSGVTQTPKHLITATGQRVTLRCSPRSGDLSVYWYQQSLDQGLQFLIQYYNGEERAKGNILERFSAQQFPDLHSELNLSSLELGDSALYFCASSRTYGYTFGSGTRLTVV.

The chain has TRBV5-4 and TRBJ1-4; 7 bases agree with TRBD1. V lost 4 bases to trimming and J lost 4 bases; unmatched junction nucleotides: 4. CDR1 is SGHNT and CDR2 is YYREEE in the germline V gene (reference sequence). The CDR3 has 14 residues. CDR3 protein: CASSQGGGNEKLFF. The CDR3 DNA sequence: TGTGCCAGCAGCCAAGGGGGCGGTAATGAAAAACTGTTTTTT.

The rearrangement links TRBV3-1 (or the pseudogene TRBV3-2) to TRBJ1-4; 7 bases are a match to TRBD1. Germline V gene lookup returns CDR1 LGHDT and CDR2 YNNKEL (reference sequence). The CDR3 spans 14 residues. Germline trimming cut 8 bases from V and 5 bases from J; bases unmatched to any gene: 8. The CDR3 nucleotides are TGTGCCAGCTCCAGACAGGGAGAGAATGAAAAACTGTTTTTT. It is translated as CASSRQGENEKLFF.

The chain employs TRBV29-1 and TRBJ2-2; 8 bases are shared with TRBD1. J lost 4 bases, V lost 2 bases, and 6 bases had no gene match. The CDR3 length is 15 residues. Germline V gene sequence: CDR1 SQVTM, CDR2 ANQGSEA. The CDR3 loop is CSVEFGRGRTGELFF. CDR3 coding DNA: TGCAGCGTTGAATTCGGCAGGGGGCGCACCGGGGAGCTGTTTTTT.

CDR3 in DNA: TGCGCCAGCAGTCCCAACGGGACTAGCGCGAACACCGGGGAGCTGTTTTTT. Encoded protein: CASSPNGTSANTGELFF. The chain combines TRBV23-1 with TRBJ2-2; 10 bases are shared with TRBD2. TRBV23-1 is filed as an ORF, its function uncertain. The CDR3 is 17 amino acids. The ends lost 4 bases at V and 0 bases at J; junction bases unmatched: 5.

The chain recombines TRBV3-1 (or the pseudogene TRBV3-2) with TRBJ2-1; 14 nucleotides agree with TRBD2. The trim removed 2 bases at V and 5 bases at J, leaving 8 bases unmatched. CDR1 and CDR2 from the germline V gene are LGHDT and YNNKEL (reference sequence). CDR3 size: 18 residues. The CDR3 DNA reads as TGTGCCAGCAGCCAAATCGGACTAGCGGGAGGACCGGACAATGAGCAGTTCTTC. Translating gives CASSQIGLAGGPDNEQFF.

This sequence joins TRBV7-3 and TRBJ2-7, with D possibly being TRBD1 (6 bases). The germline V gene has CDR1 SGHTA and CDR2 FQGTGA. Trimming pared 7 bases from V and 4 bases from J, leaving 11 bases between. This CDR3 has 12 residues. The CDR3 region has the DNA TGTGCCAGCATTACACAGGGATACGAGCAGTACTTC. Translated: CASITQGYEQYF.

The chain is built from TRBV29-1 and TRBJ1-3; D not resolved. Germline V lookup: CDR1 SQVTM, CDR2 ANQGSEA. V lost 3 bases, J lost 0 bases, and 12 bases lay in between. The CDR3 has 15 residues. CDR3 residues: CSVERVRISGNTIYF. In nucleotides, the CDR3 is TGCAGCGTTGAGAGGGTCAGAATCTCTGGAAACACCATATATTTT.

The chain links TRBV7-8 to TRBJ2-1; 8 positions match TRBD2. The junction had 5 bases not matched to a gene; V was cut back by 2 bases and J by 5 bases. The CDR3 contains 15 residues. Germline V gives CDR1 SGHVS, CDR2 FQNEAQ. CDR3 protein: CASSLRLAGHNEQFF. For the CDR3, the DNA is TGTGCCAGCAGCTTACGGCTAGCGGGCCACAATGAGCAGTTCTTC. Drawing the rest from reference TRBV7-8 and TRBJ2-1, the complete variable domain is GAGVSQSPRYKVAKRGQDVALRCDPISGHVSLFWYQQALGQGPEFLTYFQNEAQLDKSGLPSDRFFAERPEGSVSTLKIQRTQQEDSAVYLCASSLRLAGHNEQFFGPGTRLTVL.